This T cell receptor (beta chain) came from a study of cytomegalovirus exposure and HLA in healthy donors. The V gene end was trimmed by 5 bases and the J gene end by 4 bases; junction bases not matched to a gene: 11. Per the germline V gene, CDR1 is SGHVS and CDR2 is FQNEAQ. The CDR3 length is 16 residues. Both 60 Vbeta primers and 13 Jbeta primers went into the PCR. TCRdb's copy holds only in-frame clones and misses some; the assay was immunoSEQ multiplex PCR. This repertoire includes just over 200,000 clones. The chain is built from TRBV7-8 and TRBJ2-7; 10 bases agree with TRBD1. This TCR was recovered from a girl aged 2 to 9 in good health and CMV-seropositive. Source material: PBMCs. CDR3 coding DNA: TGTGCCAGCAGCCCCGTTGGGGGGACAGGGGTTTACGAGCAGTACTTC. Residues: CASSPVGGTGVYEQYF.